These T cell receptor beta chains were read from a single sample in a study of shared clonotypes between healthy human individuals. Clones were sequenced by immunoSEQ multiplex PCR, and TCRdb holds only the in-frame ones, with some missing. This table has some 790,000 clones, just under 75% appearing once. Source material: memory CD4+ T cells sorted from blood. Receptors were obtained from a woman between 25 and 40 years old in good health. CDR3s include the opening cysteine and the closing phenylalanine or tryptophan. Each record gives: V gene, clone size, J gene, CDR3 protein. Rows may omit the clone size; those that give it use once, few, many or a size class.

TRBV2	many	TRBJ2-1	CASSERTRLGEQFF
TRBV20-1	-	TRBJ2-7	CSGRLHYEQYF
TRBV5-1	-	TRBJ2-2	CASSKRQGDGELFF
TRBV5-4	-	TRBJ2-1	CASSLLGMGAGGPGNEQFF
TRBV6-5	-	TRBJ2-1	CASSLLAGVIGEQFF
TRBV27	-	TRBJ2-3	CASSSRLAGTDTQYF
TRBV4-2	once	TRBJ2-5	CASSQDRDHVETQYF
TRBV7-9	-	TRBJ2-3	CASSPGAAGGPDTQYF
TRBV28	-	TRBJ2-7	CASSYFTGTPASEQYF
TRBV2	-	TRBJ2-3	CASIAQLAGGADTQYF
TRBV25-1	-	TRBJ2-7	CASSEDLYEQYF
TRBV10-1	once	TRBJ2-3	CASSDLGGWNTDRDTQYF
TRBV7-2	few	TRBJ1-5	CASSLHLPRASNQPQHF
TRBV6-1	-	TRBJ1-5	CASSENAGGIQPQHF
TRBV30	once	TRBJ2-7	CAWRDTAYEQYF
TRBV2	-	TRBJ1-5	CASSPNPPGQGAYQPQHF
TRBV28	-	TRBJ2-3	CASSLPGTDTQYF
TRBV2	-	TRBJ1-2	CASSPQGVHNGYTF
TRBV20-1	once	TRBJ1-1	CSVARGTEAFF
TRBV28	-	TRBJ2-7	CASSSATYEQYF
TRBV15	few	TRBJ2-5	CATSGWNRGLETQYF
TRBV7-2	-	TRBJ1-1	CASSSDRLNTEAFF
TRBV12-5	-	TRBJ1-1	CASGFPLIKNTEAFF
TRBV4-2	-	TRBJ2-5	CASSQGSLAGVLGGETQYF
TRBV15	-	TRBJ2-5	CATSRGGETQYF
TRBV28	-	TRBJ1-5	CASSFFSGKKANQPQHF
TRBV7-8	-	TRBJ2-1	CASRTPSFPAQGPFF
TRBV19	-	TRBJ2-6	CASSITQGVTGANVLTF
TRBV27	many	TRBJ2-7	CASSFRDGPYEQYF
TRBV30	-	TRBJ2-1	CAWSVRRGRDNEQFF
TRBV7-2	-	TRBJ2-2	CASSPLPAGNTGELFF
TRBV29-1	-	TRBJ2-7	CSVARDSYYEQYF